This record looks at one T cell receptor beta chain sequence and its context. The assay was immunoSEQ multiplex PCR, and TCRdb's table has in-frame clones only and misses some. The sample has some 110,000 clones; approximately 90% are singletons. This record comes from a study of control samples from healthy donors and cancer patients. CDR1 and CDR2 from the germline V gene are SGHTA and FQGNSA. V lost 5 bases to trimming and J lost 4 bases, with 16 bases between them. The CDR3 consists of 15 residues. The chain carries TRBV7-2 and TRBJ2-3; weak D call: TRBD2 (6 bases). Sequencing was done on a sample of blood. The TCR comes from a woman between 65 and 79 years old in good health. The CDR3, as DNA: TGTGCCAGCAGCATCCGAGGCGGGGTGGCAGATACGCAGTATTTT. Residues: CASSIRGGVADTQYF.